The clone carrying this TCR beta chain showed up just a few times. CDR1 SGHRS and CDR2 YFSETQ come from the germline V gene. J gave up 2 bases and V 4 bases, and 8 bases lay outside the gene matches. The CDR3 contains 16 residues. The data originate from a study of identical twins. MiXCR, applied by TCRdb to the 5' RACE reads, yields one record per CDR3 protein. The table has under 800,000 distinct CDR3 sequences, 21% seen once. This sample also belongs to another study, concerning T cells expressing NK-cell markers.

J is TRBJ2-3 and V is TRBV5-1; TRBD2 matches 9 bases. Sequencing was carried out using PBMCs. The TCR was taken from a woman aged 18-29 years in good health. The CDR3 nucleotides are TGCGCCAGCAGCGTACCTAGCGGGACGCACACAGATACGCAGTATTTT. It codes for CASSVPSGTHTDTQYF.